This T cell receptor beta chain was documented in a study of T cell responses to AZD1222 COVID-19 vaccine. This clone was seen a handful of times. This CDR3 contains 14 residues. V dropped 7 bases and J dropped 1 base, with 13 bases sitting between them. From germline, CDR1 is MDHEN and CDR2 SYDVKM. Data came from immunoSEQ multiplex PCR; TCRdb stores just in-frame clones and leaves some out. The table records about 120,000 clones, 70% to 90% of them present only once. The starting material was peripheral blood, obtained on day 0 of AZD1222 vaccination. The chain couples TRBV28 to TRBJ1-2; D call uncertain. This TCR came from an adult in good health. The CDR3 DNA follows: TGTGCCAGCATGAAGGGAACCCTTAACTATGGCTACACCTTC. Encoded protein: CASMKGTLNYGYTF.